This TCR beta chain was found in a study of long-term antiretroviral therapy in people with HIV. In the study overall: The study's earliest collections predate the 2015 immediate-ART recommendation by about a decade.

The V end lost 0 bases, the J end lost 3 bases, and 8 bases lay between the germline ends. The CDR3 totals 15 residues. The germline gives CDR1 MNHNS, CDR2 SASEGT. Details on this clone: Its cognate antigen is unknown.

Assay version v3.0 of immunoSEQ was used, and it was run at survey level. Some clones are missing from TCRdb's copy, which holds only in-frame ones; the method was immunoSEQ multiplex PCR. The top ten clones hold 3.2% of a sample with about 34,000 clones, 70% to 80% of them seen once. Findings and caveats of the study: ART preceded a rise in diversity that nonetheless stayed lower than in transplant donor controls.

The sequence was collected from a man aged 18 to 30 with HIV. The chain couples TRBV6-1 to TRBJ2-2; D possibly corresponds to TRBD1 (6 bases). Sequenced here: unsorted PBMCs, sampled 1.9 years after starting antiretroviral therapy. The CDR3 DNA reads as TGTGCCAGCAGTGAAGCGGACAGAGACACCGGGGAGCTGTTTTTT. Translated, it gives CASSEADRDTGELFF.